These 13 T cell receptor beta chains came from one sample sequenced in a study of CD8 T cells in ankylosing spondylitis. TCRdb analysed the 5' RACE reads with MiXCR anew, one entry per CDR3 protein. The sample lists 200,000 or so distinct CDR3 sequences; around 13% were seen once. The sequenced material came from blood, either unsorted or a sorted T cell fraction (not recorded which). The receptors here all came from a female donor with ankylosing spondylitis or in good health (not recorded which).

This clonotype was detected ten times or more. The chain has TRBV28 and TRBJ2-1; 11 bases align to TRBD2. J gave up 7 bases and V 8 bases, and 13 bases lay outside the gene matches. CDR3 length: 16 residues. In germline, CDR1 is MDHEN, CDR2 SYDVKM. The CDR3 reads CASGVAGTSGTNEQFF. Written as DNA, the CDR3 is TGTGCCAGCGGAGTTGCCGGGACTAGCGGAACTAATGAGCAGTTCTTC.

This clonotype was counted ten times or more. This chain links TRBV3-1 with TRBJ1-2, with D possibly being TRBD1 (6 bases). The germline V and J ends were trimmed by 1 base and 8 bases, with 11 bases remaining between them. There are 13 residues in the CDR3. The germline CDR1 and CDR2 sequences are LGHDT and YNNKEL (reference sequence). The CDR3 DNA sequence: TGTGCCAGCAGCCAAGCCCAACAGGGCGGCTACACCTTC. Residues: CASSQAQQGGYTF.

This clonotype was found a few times. The V and J genes are TRBV7-6 and TRBJ2-2; tentative D call: TRBD2 (6 bases). CDR3 size: 12 residues. V gave up 8 bases and J gave up 6 bases, with 10 bases separating them. CDR1 and CDR2 (germline): SGHVS, FNYEAQ. Here the CDR3 reads CASHREAGELFF. The CDR3, as DNA: TGTGCCAGCCATAGGGAGGCCGGGGAGCTGTTTTTT. The whole variable domain, remainder taken from reference TRBV7-6 and TRBJ2-2, is GAGVSQSPRYKVTKRGQDVALRCDPISGHVSLYWYRQALGQGPEFLTYFNYEAQQDKSGLPNDRFSAERPEGSISTLTIQRTEQRDSAMYRCASHREAGELFFGEGSRLTVL.

Notes on this clonotype: A single base separates this from a much larger clone, so it may be a read error. Here the CDR3 reads CASISTGYEQYF. CDR3 DNA sequence: TGTGCCAGCATCTCCACAGGGTACGAGCAGTACTTC. The rearrangement links TRBV5-4 to TRBJ2-7; tentatively, D is TRBD1 (6 bases). CDR1 and CDR2 from the germline V gene are SGHNT and YYREEE (reference sequence). The CDR3 is made up of 12 amino acids. Deletions cut 6 bases from V and 4 bases from J, with 11 bases between. Variable domain in full (rest from reference TRBV5-4 and TRBJ2-7): ETGVTQSPTHLIKTRGQQVTLRCSSQSGHNTVSWYQQALGQGPQFIFQYYREEENGRGNFPPRFSGLQFPNYSSELNVNALELDDSALYLCASISTGYEQYFGPGTRLTVT.

The V call is TRBV5-1, the J call TRBJ2-3; 12 nucleotides align to TRBD2. Germline values: CDR1 SGHRS, CDR2 YFSETQ. CDR3 length: 15 amino acids. J was trimmed by 5 bases and V by 5 bases; bases with no gene match: 6. The CDR3 loop is CASSHRLAGEDTQYF. Here the CDR3 DNA reads TGCGCCAGCAGTCACCGACTAGCGGGAGAAGATACGCAGTATTTT.

This clonotype was counted ten times or more. The chain links TRBV12-3 or TRBV12-4 to TRBJ2-1; D unclear. Trimming pared 3 bases from V and 7 bases from J, leaving 10 bases between. This CDR3 is 13 amino acids long. The DNA for the CDR3 is TGTGCCAGCAGTTTCGGTAGAACTAATGAGCAGTTCTTC. Amino acids: CASSFGRTNEQFF.

This clonotype occurred many times. V and J are TRBV6-1 and TRBJ2-1, with 13 bases lining up with TRBD2. The CDR3 has 19 amino acids. Germline loops: CDR1 MNHNS, CDR2 SASEGT. The ends lost 7 bases at V and 0 bases at J; junction bases unmatched: 12. CDR3 amino acids: CASTGLAGEGGISYNEQFF. CDR3 sequence (DNA): TGTGCCAGCACCGGACTAGCGGGAGAGGGGGGCATCTCCTACAATGAGCAGTTCTTC.

The rearrangement uses TRBV20-1 and TRBJ2-7; 12 bases agree with TRBD2. Germline CDR1 is DFQATT and CDR2 is SNEGSKA (reference sequence). The CDR3 spans 16 residues. V shed 3 bases, J shed 6 bases, and the junction held 12 bases outside the gene matches. CDR3 nucleotide sequence: TGCAGTGCTAGGGAGGGTGCTAGCGGGAGGGCCTCCGAGCAGTACTTC. The encoded protein is CSAREGASGRASEQYF.

This clonotype was counted at least ten times. This chain connects TRBV2 to TRBJ2-7, with 8 bases identical to TRBD1. CDR1 is SNHLY, CDR2 FYNNEI, per germline. This CDR3 contains 14 residues. Trimming cost V 6 bases and J 1 base; bases outside gene matches: 5. The CDR3 region is CASRWDRTSYEQYF. CDR3 DNA sequence: TGTGCCAGCAGGTGGGACAGGACTTCCTACGAGCAGTACTTC. The entire variable domain, with the rest obtained from reference TRBV2 and TRBJ2-7, is as follows: EPEVTQTPSHQVTQMGQEVILRCVPISNHLYFYWYRQILGQKVEFLVSFYNNEISEKSEIFDDQFSVERPDGSNFTLKIRSTKLEDSAMYFCASRWDRTSYEQYFGPGTRLTVT.

This clonotype was recorded many times. The J gene is TRBJ2-1, the V gene TRBV7-2; 8 bases match TRBD2. The CDR3 extends over 12 amino acids. The V gene's germline CDR1 is SGHTA and CDR2 FQGNSA. Unmatched junction bases numbered 4, after V lost 2 bases and J lost 13 bases. The CDR3 region has the DNA TGTGCCAGCAGCTTATACGGGACTAGTCAGTTCTTC. Translated, it gives CASSLYGTSQFF.

The sample holds a few counts of this clonotype. This sequence joins TRBV20-1 and TRBJ1-4; TRBD1 might be the D (5 bases). Trimming removed 2 bases at V and 4 bases at J, with 20 bases between. This CDR3 region has 17 residues. The germline CDR1 and CDR2 sequences are DFQATT and SNEGSKA (reference sequence). The CDR3 region is CSARMWAAGALNEKLFF. The CDR3 coding sequence is TGCAGTGCTAGAATGTGGGCGGCTGGGGCCCTTAATGAAAAACTGTTTTTT.

This clonotype was picked up many times. V gene TRBV20-1 combines with J gene TRBJ2-1; 9 bases align to TRBD2. From germline, CDR1 is DFQATT and CDR2 SNEGSKA (reference sequence). Trimming at V came to 5 bases and at J to 5 bases, leaving 7 bases not matched to a gene. There are 14 residues in the CDR3. As DNA, the CDR3 is TGCAGTGCTGGGACTAGCAACCTCCACAATGAGCAGTTCTTC. Encoded protein: CSAGTSNLHNEQFF.

Only a few counts were recorded for this clonotype. The V call is TRBV12-3 or TRBV12-4, the J call TRBJ2-1, with TRBD2 matching 7 bases. The ends lost 3 bases at V and 6 bases at J; junction bases unmatched: 11. The CDR3 totals 16 residues. Here the CDR3 reads CASSFRGGSGGNEQFF. CDR3 DNA sequence: TGTGCCAGCAGTTTCCGCGGCGGGAGCGGAGGCAATGAGCAGTTCTTC.